The table lists the clone carrying this TCR beta chain with a count of one. Antigen: not known. The sample belongs to a study of T cell responses to AZD1222 COVID-19 vaccine. Findings and limits, study-wide: No repertoire was sampled before or during the peak T cell response, only after it.

Measured with immunoSEQ multiplex PCR; TCRdb has only the in-frame clones, and not every one. In the table there are 200,000 or so clones, around 87% of which are singletons. The germline V and J ends were trimmed by 0 bases and 4 bases, with 7 bases remaining between them. Germline CDR1 reads MGHRA; CDR2 reads YSYEKL. The CDR3 has 14 amino acids. The receptor's source is an adult in good health. The sequencing used peripheral blood, collected on day 0 of MenACWY control vaccination. The chain couples TRBV4-1 to TRBJ1-5; TRBD1 is a possible D gene (6 bases). CDR3 loop: CASSQDQGNQPQHF. CDR3 sequence (DNA): TGCGCCAGCAGCCAAGACCAGGGGAATCAGCCCCAGCATTTT.